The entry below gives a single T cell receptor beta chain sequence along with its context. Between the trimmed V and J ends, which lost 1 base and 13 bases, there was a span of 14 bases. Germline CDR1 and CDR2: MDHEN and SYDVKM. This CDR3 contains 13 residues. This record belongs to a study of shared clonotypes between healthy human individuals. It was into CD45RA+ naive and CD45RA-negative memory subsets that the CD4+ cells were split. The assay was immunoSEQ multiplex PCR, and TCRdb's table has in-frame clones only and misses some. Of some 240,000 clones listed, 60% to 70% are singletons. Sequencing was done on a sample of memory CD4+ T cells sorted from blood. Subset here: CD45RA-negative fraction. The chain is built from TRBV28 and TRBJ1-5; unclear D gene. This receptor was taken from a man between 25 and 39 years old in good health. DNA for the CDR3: TGTGCCAGCAGTTTATTTTCGCGCTGGGGACAGCATTTT. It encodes CASSLFSRWGQHF.